The rows below give T cell receptor beta chains drawn from one sample of a study of blood T cell repertoires in COVID-19. Clones were read by immunoSEQ multiplex PCR, and TCRdb kept only the in-frame ones, dropping some. The data hold more than 70,000 clones, with approximately 85% observed a single time. Sequencing was performed on peripheral blood. Receptor source: a man between 60 and 75 years old with acute or convalescent COVID-19. Each CDR3 is given with its conserved first and last residue. The D gene is left open where the match is weak. The size field is filled for only some rows; it gives once, few, many or a size class.

V gene	D gene	clone size	J gene	CDR3 protein	CDR3 DNA
TRBV4-3	TRBD2	NA	TRBJ2-3	CASSRTSGGVDTQYF	TGCGCCAGCAGCCGGACTAGCGGGGGAGTTGATACGCAGTATTTT
TRBV5-1	TRBD2	NA	TRBJ2-3	CASSFRASGSTLTTQYF	TGCGCCAGCAGCTTCCGAGCTAGCGGGAGTACCCTCACCACGCAGTATTTT
TRBV6-5	NA	NA	TRBJ2-3	CASCRRVRDTQYF	TGTGCCAGCTGTAGGAGGGTGAGGGATACGCAGTATTTT
TRBV5-1	NA	few	TRBJ2-7	CASSPGGTYEQYF	TGCGCCAGCAGCCCGGGGGGCACCTACGAGCAGTACTTC
TRBV5-1	NA	NA	TRBJ2-3	CASSLDRGMISTDTQYF	TGCGCCAGCAGCTTGGATCGGGGAATGATCAGCACAGATACGCAGTATTTT
TRBV30	TRBD2	once	TRBJ2-5	CAWEPSGKTQYF	TGTGCCTGGGAACCTAGCGGAAAGACCCAGTACTTC
TRBV11-2	TRBD2	NA	TRBJ2-3	CASRLAGGTDTQYF	TGTGCCAGCAGGCTAGCGGGGGGGACAGATACGCAGTATTTT
TRBV19	TRBD2	NA	TRBJ2-3	CASSRPGLAASTDTQYF	TGTGCCAGTAGTCGCCCGGGACTAGCAGCTAGCACAGATACGCAGTATTTT
TRBV7-9	NA	NA	TRBJ1-1	CASSSSQGRAFF	TGTGCCAGCAGTTCATCCCAGGGTCGGGCTTTCTTT
TRBV2	TRBD1	few	TRBJ2-7	CATHRGSYEQYF	TGTGCCACCCACAGGGGCTCCTACGAGCAGTACTTC
TRBV9	NA	NA	TRBJ2-5	CASSFSTSGETQYF	TGTGCCAGCAGCTTCTCGACTAGTGGAGAGACCCAGTACTTC
TRBV18	TRBD2	NA	TRBJ2-3	CASSPRTSGRFDTQYF	TGTGCCAGCTCACCACGGACTAGCGGGAGATTCGATACGCAGTATTTT
TRBV6-6	NA	NA	TRBJ2-6	CASSYDRPGANVLTF	TGTGCCAGCAGTTACGACAGGCCTGGGGCCAACGTCCTGACTTTC
TRBV19	NA	NA	TRBJ2-3	CASSIGSTRADTQYF	TGTGCCAGTAGTATTGGGTCAACTAGGGCAGATACGCAGTATTTT
TRBV5-1	TRBD2	NA	TRBJ2-3	CASSEGLAGGVTDTQYF	TGCGCCAGCAGCGAGGGACTAGCGGGAGGGGTCACAGATACGCAGTATTTT
TRBV23-1	TRBD1	NA	TRBJ1-1	CASVYTGGALHRGTEAFF	TGCGCCAGCGTCTACACAGGGGGTGCTCTCCATAGGGGCACTGAAGCTTTCTTT
TRBV6-1	TRBD2	NA	TRBJ2-1	CASSELAGSYNEQFF	TGTGCCAGCAGTGAACTAGCGGGCTCCTACAATGAGCAGTTCTTC